This entry lists 19 T cell receptor beta chains sequenced from one sample in a study of T cell responses to AZD1222 COVID-19 vaccine. Using immunoSEQ multiplex PCR, the repertoire was profiled, and TCRdb retains in-frame clones only, with some absent. This sample's table has over 120,000 clones. The sequenced sample consisted of peripheral blood. Receptors were obtained from an adult in good health.

The chain couples TRBV10-2 to TRBJ2-5; possibly TRBD2 for D (6 bases). This CDR3 is 15 amino acids long. Germline assignment: CDR1 WSHSY and CDR2 SAAADI. Trimming shortened V by 6 bases and J by 3 bases, and 17 bases separated the two germline ends. CDR3 DNA: TGCGCCAGCAGGGCGACCGGCGGGGCAAAAGAGACCCAGTACTTC. It is translated as CASRATGGAKETQYF.

The chain joins TRBV12-3 or TRBV12-4 to TRBJ1-5, with TRBD1 matching over 9 bases. This CDR3 is built from 13 residues. Losses at the gene ends were 6 bases for V and 4 bases for J; bases not matched to a gene: 1. The CDR3, as DNA: TGTGCCAGCAGGACAGGGGGAAATCAGCCCCAGCATTTT. Its protein product is CASRTGGNQPQHF.

The chain carries TRBV3-1 (or the pseudogene TRBV3-2) and TRBJ1-6; weak D call: TRBD1 (6 bases). From germline, CDR1 is LGHDT and CDR2 YNNKEL (reference sequence). Trimming took off 1 base at V and 8 bases at J, with 12 bases between the two ends. The CDR3 consists of 15 residues. For the CDR3, the DNA is TGTGCCAGCAGCCAAGTTGGAGGGGGTGATTCACCCCTCCACTTT. Translating it yields CASSQVGGGDSPLHF.

The chain combines TRBV24-1 with TRBJ1-2; no clear D. Germline V gives CDR1 KGHDR, CDR2 SFDVKD. This CDR3 has 14 amino acids. V lost 2 bases and J 4 bases, leaving 10 bases between the germline ends. The CDR3 sequence is CATSDSGRAYGYTF. The CDR3, as DNA: TGTGCCACCAGTGATTCTGGGCGGGCCTATGGCTACACCTTC.

The gene calls are TRBV6-4 and TRBJ2-7; weak D call: TRBD1 (6 bases). Germline V lookup: CDR1 MRHNA, CDR2 SNTAGT. Trimming took off 7 bases at V and 0 bases at J, with 16 bases between the two ends. The CDR3 consists of 15 residues. Here the CDR3 reads CASIVRTAFSYEQYF. As DNA, the CDR3 is TGTGCCAGCATTGTCAGGACAGCATTCTCCTACGAGCAGTACTTC.

The chain employs TRBV7-2 and TRBJ2-5, with 8 bases that match TRBD1. The V and J ends lost 3 bases and 1 base, in that order; junction bases with no gene match: 4. Looked up from germline, CDR1 is SGHTA and CDR2 is FQGNSA. The CDR3 spans 15 residues. Here the CDR3 DNA reads TGTGCCAGCAGCTTGAGGACAGGGCTCCAAGAGACCCAGTACTTC. Translated, it gives CASSLRTGLQETQYF. The variable domain in full, with the rest retrieved from reference TRBV7-2 and TRBJ2-5, is GAGVSQSPSNKVTEKGKDVELRCDPISGHTALYWYRQSLGQGLEFLIYFQGNSAPDKSGLPSDRFSAERTGGSVSTLTIQRTQQEDSAVYLCASSLRTGLQETQYFGPGTRLLVL.

The V and J genes are TRBV18 and TRBJ1-1; D gene unclear. Germline V gene data show CDR1 as KGHSH and CDR2 as LQKENI. Between the trimmed V and J ends, which lost 3 bases and 7 bases, there was a span of 21 bases. The CDR3 has 16 residues. For the CDR3, the DNA is TGTGCCAGCTCACCGAGGATCAGTGGGAGAGCAGTTGAAGCTTTCTTT. This translates into CASSPRISGRAVEAFF.

The CDR3 loop reads CASSRWTGELFF. The CDR3, as DNA: TGTGCCAGCAGCCGATGGACCGGGGAGCTGTTTTTT. The chain combines TRBV11-3 with TRBJ2-2; no reliable D call. The length of the CDR3 is 12 residues. Germline CDR1 is SGHNT and CDR2 is YENEEA. V was clipped by 5 bases and J by 5 bases, with 6 bases between them.

This chain connects TRBV7-2 to TRBJ2-1, with D perhaps TRBD2 (7 bases). V gave up 3 bases and J gave up 6 bases, with 15 bases separating them. Per the germline V gene, CDR1 is SGHTA and CDR2 is FQGNSA. This CDR3 region has 15 residues. For the CDR3, the DNA is TGTGCCAGCAGCTTTTGGGGGGGCGTGTCCAATGAGCAGTTCTTC. Translation: CASSFWGGVSNEQFF.

The rearrangement uses TRBV11-2 and TRBJ2-7, with D hard to call. Trimming took off 5 bases at V and 1 base at J, with 15 bases between the two ends. CDR1 SGHAT and CDR2 FQNNGV come from the germline V gene. The CDR3 spans 15 residues. The CDR3 region is CASSPALVGSYEQYF. In DNA form, the CDR3 reads TGTGCCAGCAGCCCAGCGTTAGTAGGGTCCTACGAGCAGTACTTC.

The genes are TRBV5-6 and TRBJ2-7, with D possibly matching TRBD1 (5 bases). Germline CDR1 and CDR2: SGHDT and YYEEEE. This CDR3 has 19 amino acids. Between the trimmed V and J ends, which lost 5 bases and 3 bases, there was a span of 30 bases. The CDR3 DNA sequence: TGTGCCAGCAGGACGAGACCGACAGAACCCCGATTTCAGGACTACGAGCAGTACTTC. Protein sequence: CASRTRPTEPRFQDYEQYF.

The chain joins TRBV6-5 to TRBJ1-1, with D hard to call. V lost 0 bases, J lost 3 bases, and 14 bases lay in between. The CDR3 consists of 16 residues. Germline V gene sequence: CDR1 MNHEY, CDR2 SVGAGI. DNA of the CDR3: TGTGCCAGCAGTTACTCGTCGCGGCACTCCCACACTGAAGCTTTCTTT. Translation: CASSYSSRHSHTEAFF.

This chain joins TRBV19 and TRBJ2-3, with D tentatively TRBD2 (6 bases). CDR1 is LNHDA, CDR2 SQIVND, per germline (reference sequence). The CDR3 is 17 residues long. Trimming cost V 1 base and J 6 bases, with 20 bases left between them. As DNA, the CDR3 is TGTGCCAGTAGTATAGGCTCTGGCGGGGCCTACCGGGATACGCAGTATTTT. Its protein product is CASSIGSGGAYRDTQYF.

The gene calls are TRBV11-3 and TRBJ1-1, with 7 bases that match TRBD1. Losses at the gene ends were 4 bases for V and 2 bases for J; bases not matched to a gene: 7. The CDR3 covers 15 residues. Germline-derived CDR1 and CDR2 are SGHNT and YENEEA. CDR3 sequence: CASSSTGQGNTEAFF. The CDR3, as DNA: TGTGCCAGCAGCTCGACAGGGCAGGGAAACACTGAAGCTTTCTTT.

The chain couples TRBV20-1 to TRBJ1-1, with no clear D. The CDR3 extends over 15 amino acids. Deletions cut 3 bases from V and 0 bases from J, with 14 bases between. The germline V gene encodes CDR1 DFQATT and CDR2 SNEGSKA (reference sequence). The CDR3 nucleotides read TGCAGTGCTAGTAACCGAAGAACTATGAACACTGAAGCTTTCTTT. Encoded protein: CSASNRRTMNTEAFF.

In DNA form, the CDR3 reads TGTGCCAGCTCACCGGTGAACAGTAACTATGGCTACACCTTC. Translated, it gives CASSPVNSNYGYTF. V and J are TRBV18 and TRBJ1-2; unclear D gene. In germline, CDR1 is KGHSH, CDR2 LQKENI. V gave up 3 bases and J gave up 1 base, with 9 bases separating them. The CDR3 spans 14 residues. The complete variable domain, with remaining parts taken from reference TRBV18 and TRBJ1-2, reads NAGVMQNPRHLVRRRGQEARLRCSPMKGHSHVYWYRQLPEEGLKFMVYLQKENIIDESGMPKERFSAEFPKEGPSILRIQQVVRGDSAAYFCASSPVNSNYGYTFGSGTRLTVV.

This chain joins TRBV29-1 and TRBJ1-2; TRBD1 matches at 7 bases. CDR1 and CDR2 (germline): SQVTM, ANQGSEA. V trimming: 4 bases; J trimming: 4 bases; junction bases outside the gene matches: 6. The length of the CDR3 is 13 residues. CDR3 sequence (DNA): TGCAGCGTTGGGGCAGGGGGAGGCTATGGCTACACCTTC. Protein product: CSVGAGGGYGYTF.

V is TRBV28 and J is TRBJ1-1; D perhaps matches TRBD1 (6 bases). V was clipped by 6 bases and J by 8 bases, with 16 bases between them. Germline loops: CDR1 MDHEN, CDR2 SYDVKM. There are 13 residues in the CDR3. This chain's CDR3 is CASRTTGPGEAFF. Written as DNA, the CDR3 is TGTGCCAGCAGGACTACAGGGCCGGGGGAAGCTTTCTTT.

The rearrangement links TRBV6-6 to TRBJ1-5, with D possibly matching TRBD1 (6 bases). Germline V lookup: CDR1 MNHNY, CDR2 SVGAGI (reference sequence). The V end lost 0 bases, the J end lost 5 bases, and 14 bases lay between the germline ends. This CDR3 region has 16 residues. The CDR3 nucleotides are TGTGCCAGCAGTTACTCGAGAGGGGGTTTCGATCAGCCCCAGCATTTT. Its protein product is CASSYSRGGFDQPQHF.